This entry describes one TCR beta chain. The data stem from a study of blood T cell repertoires in COVID-19. About the study: Sites in the United States, Italy and Spain provided acute and convalescent COVID-19 samples.

In the original workflow: Estimation of nucleated cell counts was performed using reference gene primer amplification. Sequenced by immunoSEQ multiplex PCR; TCRdb stores in-frame clones only, minus some. V and J calls and clone size are those listed in that table; D and trimming were worked out from the DNA. Of roughly 250,000 clones listed, roughly 88% are singletons. V was trimmed by 5 bases and J by 0 bases, leaving 13 bases between them. The CDR3 covers 15 residues. The V gene's germline CDR1 is MNHEY and CDR2 SVGEGT. Living in about two dozen US areas, the participants were between roughly 18 and 95 years of age.

V is TRBV6-2 or TRBV6-3 and J is TRBJ1-1, with D uncertain. The sequence was obtained from a woman between 40 and 55 years old with acute COVID-19. The sample consisted of PBMCs or T cells enriched from blood (not recorded which). The CDR3 loop is CASSRQISLNTEAFF. The CDR3 DNA reads as TGTGCCAGCAGTCGTCAGATATCTTTGAACACTGAAGCTTTCTTT.